Below, 21 T cell receptor beta chains from the same sample are listed, as sequenced in a study of CD8+ T cells in alopecia areata. In each case, RNA was isolated and then reverse transcribed into cDNA as the sequencing template. Libraries were prepared by immunoSEQ multiplex PCR; TCRdb keeps only in-frame clonotypes and omits some of them. Of some 220,000 clones listed, 50% to 60% are singletons. Treatment given: oral pan-JAK inhibitor, 5-10 mg twice daily. The specimen comprised CD4+ T cells sorted from blood, sampled at week 4, from a patient treated with tofacitinib. All receptors come from a human donor with alopecia areata.

The sample holds a few counts of this clone. V usage is TRBV30 and J usage is TRBJ2-7; D tentatively fits TRBD1 or TRBD2 (6 bases each). This CDR3 contains 14 residues. The V and J ends lost 4 bases and 6 bases respectively, with 19 bases between them. CDR1 and CDR2 (germline): GTSNPN, SVGIG (reference sequence). The CDR3 DNA reads TGTGCCTGGACCAGAACCGGGGGCAAGGGCGAGCAGTACTTC. Amino acids: CAWTRTGGKGEQYF.

This chain uses TRBV29-1 with TRBJ2-7; possible D gene TRBD1, 5 bases. Trimming removed 4 bases from V and 6 bases from J, with 13 bases in between. The CDR3 runs to 12 residues. CDR1 is SQVTM, CDR2 ANQGSEA, per germline. This CDR3 reads CSVVARVGEQYF. The DNA for the CDR3 is TGCAGCGTTGTCGCCAGGGTGGGCGAGCAGTACTTC.

In regard to this clone: This could be a read error, since a much larger clone is one nucleotide away. The rearrangement links TRBV11-1 to TRBJ2-3; D uncertain. The CDR3 has 11 amino acids. Germline V gene sequence: CDR1 SGHAT, CDR2 FQDESV (reference sequence). V shed 1 base and J shed 5 bases, with 1 base lying between them. CDR3 DNA sequence: TGTGCCAGCAGCTTAGAAGATACGCAGTATTTT. As protein: CASSLEDTQYF. Full variable domain (outside the CDR3, taken from reference TRBV11-1 and TRBJ2-3): EAEVAQSPRYKITEKSQAVAFWCDPISGHATLYWYRQILGQGPELLVQFQDESVVDDSQLPKDRFSAERLKGVDSTLKIQPAELGDSAMYLCASSLEDTQYFGPGTRLTVL.

In the case of this clone: Other DNA sequences in the same sample also yield this CDR3. The V gene is TRBV30, the J gene TRBJ2-1; D is perhaps TRBD2 (5 bases). The germline gives CDR1 GTSNPN, CDR2 SVGIG (reference sequence). The ends were cut back, 3 bases at V and 3 bases at J, with 6 bases in the middle. The CDR3 covers 12 residues. For the CDR3, the DNA is TGTGCCTGGAGCGGGGACTACAATGAGCAGTTCTTC. Its protein is CAWSGDYNEQFF.

The chain carries TRBV6-5 and TRBJ2-1, with 9 bases identical to TRBD1. The CDR3 is 16 amino acids. V was pared by 3 bases and J by 6 bases, with 9 bases of the junction left unmatched. Germline loops: CDR1 MNHEY, CDR2 SVGAGI. The CDR3 loop reads CASSYLTGGLSNEQFF. In nucleotides, the CDR3 is TGTGCCAGCAGTTATCTGACAGGGGGATTGTCCAATGAGCAGTTCTTC.

The V and J genes are TRBV4-3 and TRBJ1-1; D is undetermined. V was clipped by 1 base and J by 5 bases, with 11 bases between them. The CDR3 is 14 amino acids. From germline, CDR1 is LGHNA and CDR2 YSLEER. CDR3 region: CASSQGFGKTEAFF. In DNA form, the CDR3 reads TGCGCCAGCAGCCAAGGATTCGGGAAGACTGAAGCTTTCTTT.

A few counts support this clone. The rearrangement joins TRBV28 to TRBJ1-6, with D tentatively TRBD1 (6 bases). The CDR3 sequence is 14 residues long. The V end was cut by 3 bases, the J end by 8 bases, with 11 bases between. Germline CDR1 is MDHEN and CDR2 is SYDVKM. The CDR3: CASSLGSGDSPLHF. CDR3 coding DNA: TGTGCCAGCAGTTTGGGGTCAGGGGATTCACCCCTCCACTTT.

The chain employs TRBV5-1 and TRBJ2-1, with TRBD2 matching over 9 bases. CDR3 length equals 16 residues. Looked up from germline, CDR1 is SGHRS and CDR2 is YFSETQ. J gave up 4 bases and V 0 bases, and 5 bases lay outside the gene matches. The DNA for the CDR3 is TGCGCCAGCAGCTTGGGCCTAGCGGGGTTATACAATGAGCAGTTCTTC. Protein product: CASSLGLAGLYNEQFF.

Notes on this clone: Other DNA sequences within the sample encode an identical CDR3. The chain carries TRBV7-2 and TRBJ2-3; 8 bases map to TRBD2. The CDR3 has 14 amino acids. CDR1 and CDR2 from the germline V gene are SGHTA and FQGNSA. After removal of 5 bases from V and 3 bases from J, the junction contained 4 bases not matched to a gene. CDR3 DNA: TGTGCCAGCAGCCCGAGACTAGCGACAGATACGCAGTATTTT. It specifies CASSPRLATDTQYF.

V gene TRBV30 combines with J gene TRBJ1-5; D possibly corresponds to TRBD1 (5 bases). Germline loops: CDR1 GTSNPN, CDR2 SVGIG (reference sequence). V was pared by 2 bases and J by 4 bases, with 12 bases between. CDR3 length: 14 amino acids. The CDR3 loop reads CAWSLGGRNQPQHF. For the CDR3, the DNA is TGTGCCTGGAGTCTGGGGGGGAGGAATCAGCCCCAGCATTTT.

This clone has a count of ten or more. The V and J genes are TRBV29-1 and TRBJ2-2; D is undetermined. Between the trimmed V and J ends, which lost 8 bases and 0 bases, there was a span of 16 bases. Germline lookup yields CDR1 SQVTM and CDR2 ANQGSEA. The CDR3 extends over 15 amino acids. For the CDR3, the DNA is TGCAGCAGTGAGTCGTGGGGAACGAACACCGGGGAGCTGTTTTTT. Translated: CSSESWGTNTGELFF.

There are many counts of this clone. The chain is built from TRBV2 and TRBJ2-5, with D possibly being TRBD2 (5 bases). V lost 9 bases to trimming and J lost 2 bases, with 10 bases between them. Germline loops: CDR1 SNHLY, CDR2 FYNNEI. The CDR3 totals 12 residues. This chain's CDR3 is CASPRGQETQYF. Here the CDR3 DNA reads TGTGCCAGTCCACGGGGACAAGAGACCCAGTACTTC.

This chain links TRBV4-3 with TRBJ1-6; D perhaps matches TRBD1 (6 bases). The CDR3 loop spans 17 amino acids. Trimming took 1 base from V and 11 from J, leaving 21 bases between them. Germline-derived CDR1 and CDR2 are LGHNA and YSLEER. In nucleotides, the CDR3 is TGCGCCAGCAGCCAAGGGCGAACGGGGGCTGGCGGGGCACCCCTCCACTTT. Its translation: CASSQGRTGAGGAPLHF.

This clone was seen more than once but under ten times. This chain joins TRBV28 and TRBJ2-7; 8 nucleotides line up with TRBD1. Germline V CDR1 and CDR2: MDHEN, SYDVKM. This CDR3 is built from 16 residues. Trimming at V came to 4 bases and at J to 3 bases, leaving 11 bases not matched to a gene. CDR3 nucleotides: TGTGCCAGCAGTTCCCCGGGGGACAGGCACGACTACGAGCAGTACTTC. Translation gives CASSSPGDRHDYEQYF. Together with reference TRBV28 and TRBJ2-7, the CDR3 gives the full variable domain: DVKVTQSSRYLVKRTGEKVFLECVQDMDHENMFWYRQDPGLGLRLIYFSYDVKMKEKGDIPEGYSVSREKKERFSLILESASTNQTSMYLCASSSPGDRHDYEQYFGPGTRLTVT.

The rearrangement links TRBV6-1 to TRBJ1-1; 7 bases are shared with TRBD1. The CDR3 loop spans 15 amino acids. V dropped 5 bases and J dropped 2; count of bases not matched to a gene: 8. Per germline, CDR1 MNHNS and CDR2 SASEGT. CDR3 region: CASSSKSGGNTEAFF. Written as DNA, the CDR3 is TGTGCCAGCAGTAGTAAGTCAGGGGGAAACACTGAAGCTTTCTTT.

The chain links TRBV7-2 to TRBJ1-5; D is undetermined. The CDR3 covers 19 residues. Trimming pared 6 bases from V and 0 bases from J, leaving 24 bases between. Germline V gene sequence: CDR1 SGHTA, CDR2 FQGNSA. CDR3 DNA: TGTGCCAGCAGGACTTCTAATGACGGACGGAGATATAGCAATCAGCCCCAGCATTTT. It is translated as CASRTSNDGRRYSNQPQHF.

This chain links TRBV5-1 with TRBJ2-7; tentative D call: TRBD2 (6 bases). This CDR3 region has 14 residues. Germline CDR1 SGHRS, CDR2 YFSETQ. V lost 3 bases to trimming and J lost 2 bases, with 12 bases between them. The CDR3 sequence is CASSSGTGAYEQYF. The CDR3 DNA follows: TGCGCCAGCAGCTCCGGGACGGGGGCCTACGAGCAGTACTTC.

This rearrangement joins TRBV7-8 to TRBJ2-5, with D possibly TRBD2 on 5 matching bases. With 3 bases removed from V and 1 base from J, the gap between germline ends came to 18 bases. CDR1 and CDR2 from the germline V gene are SGHVS and FQNEAQ. The CDR3 totals 17 residues. CDR3: CASSLARRVSVQETQYF. CDR3 nucleotide sequence: TGTGCCAGCAGCTTGGCTCGGCGGGTGTCGGTCCAAGAGACCCAGTACTTC.

This chain connects TRBV29-1 to TRBJ2-7; possibly TRBD2 for D (7 bases). Germline V gene sequence: CDR1 SQVTM, CDR2 ANQGSEA. This CDR3 comprises 14 residues. With 0 bases removed from V and 4 bases from J, the gap between germline ends came to 13 bases. The CDR3 DNA sequence: TGCAGCGTTGAAGAATTCGGGGGGCAATACGAGCAGTACTTC. It translates to CSVEEFGGQYEQYF.

The V call is TRBV6-5, the J call TRBJ1-2, with D maybe TRBD1 (5 bases). CDR1 and CDR2 (germline): MNHEY, SVGAGI. This CDR3 has 13 amino acids. The ends were cut back, 5 bases at V and 7 bases at J, with 14 bases in the middle. Written as DNA, the CDR3 is TGTGCCAGCAGTAACGGGGCAGGGCTTGGCTACACCTTC. This sequence encodes CASSNGAGLGYTF.

The chain has TRBV6-1 and TRBJ2-5; D uncertain. V lost 5 bases and J 1 base, leaving 2 bases between the germline ends. This CDR3 comprises 11 residues. Germline CDR1 and CDR2: MNHNS and SASEGT. In DNA, the CDR3 is TGTGCCAGCAGTTTCCAAGAGACCCAGTACTTC. Translated, it gives CASSFQETQYF.